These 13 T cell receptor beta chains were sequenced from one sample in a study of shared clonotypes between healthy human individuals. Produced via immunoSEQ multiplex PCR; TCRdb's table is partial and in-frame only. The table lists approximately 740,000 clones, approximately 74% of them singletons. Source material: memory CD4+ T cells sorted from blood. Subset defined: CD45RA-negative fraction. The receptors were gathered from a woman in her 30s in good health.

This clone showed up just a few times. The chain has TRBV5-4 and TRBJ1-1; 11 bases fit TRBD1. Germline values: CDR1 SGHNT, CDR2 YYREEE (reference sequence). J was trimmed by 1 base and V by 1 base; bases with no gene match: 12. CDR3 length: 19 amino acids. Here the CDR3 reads CASSLPLGTGGSPNTEAFF. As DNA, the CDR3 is TGTGCCAGCAGCTTGCCCCTCGGGACAGGGGGAAGCCCGAACACTGAAGCTTTCTTT. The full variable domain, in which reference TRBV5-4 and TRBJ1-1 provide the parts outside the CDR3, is ETGVTQSPTHLIKTRGQQVTLRCSSQSGHNTVSWYQQALGQGPQFIFQYYREEENGRGNFPPRFSGLQFPNYSSELNVNALELDDSALYLCASSLPLGTGGSPNTEAFFGQGTRLTVV.

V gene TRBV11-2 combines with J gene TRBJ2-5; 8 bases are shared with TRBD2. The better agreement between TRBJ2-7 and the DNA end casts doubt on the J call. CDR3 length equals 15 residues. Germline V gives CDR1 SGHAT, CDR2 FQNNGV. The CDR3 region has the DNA TGTGCCAGCAGGGCGGGGACTAGTAAGGTCTACGAGCAGTACTTC. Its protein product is CASRAGTSKVYEQYF.

DNA for the CDR3: TGTGCCAGCACTATGGGGGGTGATAGCAATCAGCCCCAGCATTTT. It yields the protein CASTMGGDSNQPQHF. V is TRBV28 and J is TRBJ1-5; possible D gene TRBD1, 5 bases. Trimming took 7 bases from V and 0 from J, leaving 13 bases between them. Per the germline V gene, CDR1 is MDHEN and CDR2 is SYDVKM. The CDR3 is 15 amino acids.

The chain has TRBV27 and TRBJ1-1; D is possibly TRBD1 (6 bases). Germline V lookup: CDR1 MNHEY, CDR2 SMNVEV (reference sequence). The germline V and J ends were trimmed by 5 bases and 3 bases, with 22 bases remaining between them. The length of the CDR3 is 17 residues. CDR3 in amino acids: CASSARWGGAGYTEAFF. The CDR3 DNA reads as TGTGCCAGCAGTGCTCGATGGGGGGGCGCGGGGTACACTGAAGCTTTCTTT.

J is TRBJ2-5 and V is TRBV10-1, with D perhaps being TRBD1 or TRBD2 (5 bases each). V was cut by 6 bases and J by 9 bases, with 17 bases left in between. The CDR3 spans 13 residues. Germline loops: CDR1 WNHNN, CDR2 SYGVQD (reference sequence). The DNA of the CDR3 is TGCGCCAGCAGCCCCGGGACCCAGCAGGCCCAGTACTTC. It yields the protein CASSPGTQQAQYF.

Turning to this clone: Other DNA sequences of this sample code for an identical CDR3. In DNA, the CDR3 is TGCGCCAGCAGCCTATACTACAATGAGCAGTTCTTC. Its translation is CASSLYYNEQFF. The J gene is TRBJ2-1, the V gene TRBV5-1; D gene ambiguous. V lost 4 bases to trimming and J lost 3 bases, with 5 bases between them. CDR1 and CDR2 (germline): SGHRS, YFSETQ. This CDR3 comprises 12 residues. The full variable domain, completed using reference TRBV5-1 and TRBJ2-1, is KAGVTQTPRYLIKTRGQQVTLSCSPISGHRSVSWYQQTPGQGLQFLFEYFSETQRNKGNFPGRFSGRQFSNSRSEMNVSTLELGDSALYLCASSLYYNEQFFGPGTRLTVL.

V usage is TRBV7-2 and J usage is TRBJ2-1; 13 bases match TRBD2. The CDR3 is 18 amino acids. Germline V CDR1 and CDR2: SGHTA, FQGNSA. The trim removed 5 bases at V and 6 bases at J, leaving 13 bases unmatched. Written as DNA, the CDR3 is TGTGCCAGCAGCCCCTTCCGAGGACTAGCGGGAGCGGTCAATGAGCAGTTCTTC. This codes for CASSPFRGLAGAVNEQFF.

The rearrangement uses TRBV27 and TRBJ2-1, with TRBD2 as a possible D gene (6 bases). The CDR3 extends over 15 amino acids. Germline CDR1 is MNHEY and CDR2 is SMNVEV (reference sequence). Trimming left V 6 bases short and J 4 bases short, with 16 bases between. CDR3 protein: CASSRPEAGYNEQFF. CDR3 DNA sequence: TGTGCCAGCAGCCGCCCCGAGGCGGGGTACAATGAGCAGTTCTTC.

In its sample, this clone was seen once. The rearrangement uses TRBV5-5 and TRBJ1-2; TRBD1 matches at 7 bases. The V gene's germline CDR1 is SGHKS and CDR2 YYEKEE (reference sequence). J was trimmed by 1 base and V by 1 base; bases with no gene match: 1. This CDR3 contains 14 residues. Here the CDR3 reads CASSLQGDNYGYTF. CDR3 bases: TGTGCCAGCAGCTTGCAGGGGGATAACTATGGCTACACCTTC.

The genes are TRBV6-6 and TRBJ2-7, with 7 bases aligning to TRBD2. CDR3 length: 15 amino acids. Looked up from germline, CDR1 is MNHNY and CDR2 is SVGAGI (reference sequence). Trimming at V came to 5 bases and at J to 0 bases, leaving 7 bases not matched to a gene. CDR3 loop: CASSPLRGSSYEQYF. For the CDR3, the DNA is TGTGCCAGCAGTCCTCTGCGGGGGAGCTCCTACGAGCAGTACTTC.

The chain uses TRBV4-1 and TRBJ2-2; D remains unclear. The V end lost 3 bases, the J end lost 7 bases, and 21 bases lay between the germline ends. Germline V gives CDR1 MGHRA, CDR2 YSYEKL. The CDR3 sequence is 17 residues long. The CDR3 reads CASSQPLSLVTNGELFF. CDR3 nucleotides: TGCGCCAGCAGCCAGCCCCTTTCCCTAGTTACCAACGGGGAGCTGTTTTTT.

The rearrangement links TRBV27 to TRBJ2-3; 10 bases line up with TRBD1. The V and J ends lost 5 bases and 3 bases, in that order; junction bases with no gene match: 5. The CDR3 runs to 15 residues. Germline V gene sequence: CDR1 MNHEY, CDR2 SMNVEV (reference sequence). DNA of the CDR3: TGTGCCAGCAGTGGGAGACAGGGGGCAACAGATACGCAGTATTTT. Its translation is CASSGRQGATDTQYF.

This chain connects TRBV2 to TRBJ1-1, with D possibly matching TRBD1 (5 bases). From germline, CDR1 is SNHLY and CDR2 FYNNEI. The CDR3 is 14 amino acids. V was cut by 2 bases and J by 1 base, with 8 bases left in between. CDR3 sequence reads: CASSERRGNTEAFF. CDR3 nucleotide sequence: TGTGCCAGCAGTGAAAGAAGGGGGAACACTGAAGCTTTCTTT.